This record covers a single TCR beta chain. Its antigen remains unknown. At one end, the junction sequence differs from germline, possibly due to a read error. The sample belongs to a study of neoadjuvant anti-PD-1 for oral cavity cancer. Whole-study results and caveats: After neoadjuvant nivolumab, PBMC T cell clonality was significantly higher in non-responders than responders.

Described time point: after neoadjuvant nivolumab, at surgical resection. Germline CDR1 and CDR2: GTSNPN and SVGIG (reference sequence). The CDR3 is 17 residues long. Produced via immunoSEQ multiplex PCR; TCRdb's table is partial and in-frame only. Here the sample spans roughly 14,000 clones, more than 75% being singletons. The chain carries TRBV30 and TRBJ2-5, with D maybe TRBD2 (5 bases). The clonotype was recovered from a person between 35 and 79 years old with oral cavity squamous cell carcinoma. Sequencing used PBMCs, obtained after nivolumab (anti-PD-1) treatment. The CDR3 here is CACSALPFLASQGTQYF. The CDR3 DNA reads as TGTGCCTGTAGCGCTTTGCCCTTCTTAGCGTCTCAAGGGACCCAGTACTTC.